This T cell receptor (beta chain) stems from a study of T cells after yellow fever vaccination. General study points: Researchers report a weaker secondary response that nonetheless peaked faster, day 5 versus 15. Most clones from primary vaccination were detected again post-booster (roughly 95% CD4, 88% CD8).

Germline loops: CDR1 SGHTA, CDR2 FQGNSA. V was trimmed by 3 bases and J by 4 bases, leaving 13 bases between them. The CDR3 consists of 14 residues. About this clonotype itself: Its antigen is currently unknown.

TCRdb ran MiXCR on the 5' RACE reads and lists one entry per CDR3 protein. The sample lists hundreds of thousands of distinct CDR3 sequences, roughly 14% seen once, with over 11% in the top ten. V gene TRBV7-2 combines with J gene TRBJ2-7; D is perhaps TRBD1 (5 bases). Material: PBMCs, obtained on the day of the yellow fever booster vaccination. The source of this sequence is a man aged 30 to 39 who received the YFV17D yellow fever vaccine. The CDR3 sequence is CASSFHAREYEQYF. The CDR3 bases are TGTGCCAGCAGCTTTCACGCCAGGGAATACGAGCAGTACTTC.